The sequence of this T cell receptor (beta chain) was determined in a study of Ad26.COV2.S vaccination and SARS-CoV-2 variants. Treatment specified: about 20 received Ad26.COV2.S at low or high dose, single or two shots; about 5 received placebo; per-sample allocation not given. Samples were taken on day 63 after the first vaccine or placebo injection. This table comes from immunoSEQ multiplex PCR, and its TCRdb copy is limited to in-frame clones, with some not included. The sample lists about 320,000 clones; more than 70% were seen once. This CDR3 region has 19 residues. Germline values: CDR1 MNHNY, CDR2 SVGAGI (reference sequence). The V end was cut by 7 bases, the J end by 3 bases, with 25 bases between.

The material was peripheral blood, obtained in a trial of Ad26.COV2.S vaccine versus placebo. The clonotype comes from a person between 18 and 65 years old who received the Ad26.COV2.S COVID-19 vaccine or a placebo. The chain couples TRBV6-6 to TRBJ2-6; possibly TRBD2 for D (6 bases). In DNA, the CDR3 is TGTGCCAGCATTCCATCATTGTGGAGGGCCAAGGATGGGGCCAACGTCCTGACTTTC. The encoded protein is CASIPSLWRAKDGANVLTF.